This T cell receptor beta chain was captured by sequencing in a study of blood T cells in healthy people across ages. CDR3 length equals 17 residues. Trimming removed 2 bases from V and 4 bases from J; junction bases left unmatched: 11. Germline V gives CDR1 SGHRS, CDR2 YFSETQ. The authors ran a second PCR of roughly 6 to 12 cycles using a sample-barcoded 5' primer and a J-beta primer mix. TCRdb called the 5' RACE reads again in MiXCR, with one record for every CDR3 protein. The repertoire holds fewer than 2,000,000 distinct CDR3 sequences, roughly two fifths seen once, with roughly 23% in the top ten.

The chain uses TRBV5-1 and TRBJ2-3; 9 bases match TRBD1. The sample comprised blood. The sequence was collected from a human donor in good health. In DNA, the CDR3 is TGCGCCAGCAGCTTAAGGTTCGAGACAGGGGGTGCAGATACGCAGTATTTT. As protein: CASSLRFETGGADTQYF.